This T cell receptor (beta chain) was identified during a study of blood T cell repertoires in COVID-19 (dated by TCRdb to about 2020). At the level of the whole study: Samples covering the acute and convalescent phases of COVID-19 were provided by collaborators in the United States, Italy and Spain. The material from the prospective study consisted of cDNA or gDNA derived from T cells, B-cell-depleted T cells, or PBMCs. Subjects who had been exposed to COVID-19, were actively infected with it, or had recovered from it provided the deeply sampled blood TCRbeta repertoires that made up the dataset. The repertoires were released in a freely available public database meant as a resource for research on the immune response to SARS-CoV-2. Samples came from the ongoing ImmuneRACE study (first 160 participants) plus 1,254 subjects from 6 global collaborators. Nearly every sample came with metadata listing a de-identified subject ID, COVID-19 status, age in years and sex. Where available, HLA class I and class II types were taken from metadata supplied by the sample provider and were not determined by assay-based typing.

Enrolling through a virtual design, the prospective study's participants ranged in age from about 18 to 89 years and lived across 24 United States geographic areas. In the prospective study, participants were assigned to cohorts based on the clinical history participants reported in a screening survey and a study questionnaire. In the prospective study, whole blood, serum and a nasopharyngeal or oropharyngeal swab were collected from each participant by mobile phlebotomists. Over a roughly 2-month period, participants in the prospective study had the option of providing additional blood draws and questionnaires. Before DNA extraction, blood samples from the prospective study were shipped at room temperature or frozen. Broad study findings and their caveats: Clinical and demographic metadata were provided uncurated, with the amount varying by source and participant.

Clipping removes 1 base from V and 3 bases from J, with 4 as the unmatched junction base count. Based on the germline V gene (reference sequence), the CDR1 and CDR2 sequences are SEHNR and FQNEAQ. The CDR3 has 15 amino acids, counting the end cysteine and phenylalanine. Kept here is only the CDR3 DNA, which spans 45 bases and is read in frame from base 1. As concerns this clone: Its recognized antigen is unknown. No quality values exist for individual bases; no much larger clone is one base distant.

TCRbeta CDR3 regions were amplified from genomic DNA by means of the immunoSEQ Assay, a bias-controlled multiplex PCR. The original pipeline was this. Nucleated cell counts per sample were estimated from amplification of reference gene primers within the assay. To quantify the absolute abundance of each unique TCRbeta CDR3 rearrangement, sequence reads were collapsed and filtered. Productive Simpson clonality was computed per sample as the square root of Simpson's diversity index over productive rearrangements. The clones in this table, taken by TCRdb from immuneACCESS, are in-frame only. Not every clone is retained; where verified, under half of the shortfall comes from an unresolved V gene, and the cause of the rest is unknown. V and J calls and clone size come straight from that table; D and trimming were deduced from the DNA. The sample table records some 190,000 clones; 85% to 90% of these occur just once. The ten largest make up approximately 2.1% of the sample.

The V and J genes are TRBV7-9 and TRBJ2-7, with TRBD1 identical over 9 junction bases. This clonotype was sampled from a woman between 40 and 55 years old with acute COVID-19. Input material: PBMCs or T cells enriched from blood (not recorded which). The sequence in DNA is TGTGCCAGCAGCTTAGGGACAGGGGTTATCTACGAGCAGTACTTC. Its translation reads: CASSLGTGVIYEQYF.